This TCR beta chain was profiled in a study of Graves' ophthalmopathy and Graves' hyperthyroidism. With 1 base removed from V and 4 bases from J, the gap between germline ends came to 14 bases. The CDR3 length is 16 residues. Many counts were recorded for this clonotype. RNA transcripts were the template, and TCR beta CDR3 regions were amplified from them. HTBI primers were used in a first-round RT-PCR, which preceded a second-round multiplex PCR. TCRdb reprocessed the multiplex PCR reads via MiXCR and lists one record per CDR3 protein. Of 360,000 or so distinct CDR3 sequences listed, approximately 20% are singletons.

The TCR comes from a woman aged 18 to 35 with Graves' ophthalmopathy. The chain combines TRBV12-3 or TRBV12-4 with TRBJ2-4; D might be TRBD2 (5 bases). Sequencing was done on a sample of peripheral blood. CDR3 coding DNA: TGTGCCAGCAGTTTAGTCGCAGGAGGAAGGAAAAACATTCAGTACTTC. It translates to CASSLVAGGRKNIQYF.